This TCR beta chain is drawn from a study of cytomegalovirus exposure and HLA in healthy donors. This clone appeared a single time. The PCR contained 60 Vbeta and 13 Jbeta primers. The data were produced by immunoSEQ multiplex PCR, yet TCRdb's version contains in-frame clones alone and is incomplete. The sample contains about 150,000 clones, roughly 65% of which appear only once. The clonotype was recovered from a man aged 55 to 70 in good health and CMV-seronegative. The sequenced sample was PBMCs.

CDR3 loop: CSVERGARGNEQFF. The CDR3 DNA reads TGCAGCGTTGAGCGGGGGGCGCGGGGTAATGAGCAGTTCTTC. V usage is TRBV29-1 and J usage is TRBJ2-1; TRBD2 matches at 8 bases. This CDR3 has 14 residues. The V gene's germline CDR1 is SQVTM and CDR2 ANQGSEA. The V and J ends lost 3 bases and 7 bases, in that order; junction bases with no gene match: 8.